This T cell receptor beta chain was captured by sequencing in a study of cytomegalovirus exposure and HLA in healthy donors. Study results and limitations: Several V segments, TRBV6-2 and TRBV6-3 among them, could not be told apart and were dropped. Association of a missense DCLRE1C variant with TCR beta V- and J-gene trimming was reported in a later analysis. In a later analysis, at a false discovery rate of 0.05, over 15,000 TCR beta sequences matched HLA alleles.

13 Jbeta primers and 60 Vbeta primers were used for the PCR. The method was immunoSEQ multiplex PCR; TCRdb's version includes in-frame clones alone and lacks a portion of them. The table includes about 130,000 clones, about 70% detected once. Comment on this clone: Its antigen is not identified.

When sampled, the donors appeared nominally healthy, though they likely had unrecorded immune exposures. Germline CDR1 and CDR2: SEHNR and FQNEAQ (reference sequence). The CDR3 is 14 residues long. V lost 1 base, J lost 6 bases, and 10 bases lay in between. The chain couples TRBV7-9 to TRBJ2-1; a weak D match, TRBD2 (5 bases). This receptor was obtained from a male donor in good health and CMV-seronegative. Sequenced: PBMCs. Written as DNA, the CDR3 is TGTGCCAGCAGCTTAGTTGGAGGCGTCAATGAGCAGTTCTTC. Encoded protein: CASSLVGGVNEQFF. The full variable domain, its missing parts supplied by reference TRBV7-9 and TRBJ2-1, is DTGVSQNPRHKITKRGQNVTFRCDPISEHNRLYWYRQTLGQGPEFLTYFQNEAQLEKSRLLSDRFSAERPKGSFSTLEIQRTEQGDSAMYLCASSLVGGVNEQFFGPGTRLTVL.